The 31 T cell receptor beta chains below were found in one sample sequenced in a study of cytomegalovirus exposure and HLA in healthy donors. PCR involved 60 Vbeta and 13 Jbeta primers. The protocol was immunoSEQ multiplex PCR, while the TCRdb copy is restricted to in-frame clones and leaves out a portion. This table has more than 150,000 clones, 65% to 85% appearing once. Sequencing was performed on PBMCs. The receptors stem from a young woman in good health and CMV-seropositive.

CDR3 DNA sequence: TGTGCCACCAGCAGAGACCACAAGAACTATGGCTACACCTTC. Protein: CATSRDHKNYGYTF. This chain uses TRBV15 with TRBJ1-2, with no clear D. Trimming shortened V by 0 bases and J by 2 bases, and 7 bases separated the two germline ends. The CDR3 extends over 14 amino acids. CDR1 LNHNV and CDR2 YYDKDF come from the germline V gene (reference sequence).

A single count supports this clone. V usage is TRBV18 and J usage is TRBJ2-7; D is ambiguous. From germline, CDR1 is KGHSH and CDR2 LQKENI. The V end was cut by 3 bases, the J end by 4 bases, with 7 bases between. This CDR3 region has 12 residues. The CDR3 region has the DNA TGTGCCAGCTCACCGACACAATACGAGCAGTACTTC. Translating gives CASSPTQYEQYF.

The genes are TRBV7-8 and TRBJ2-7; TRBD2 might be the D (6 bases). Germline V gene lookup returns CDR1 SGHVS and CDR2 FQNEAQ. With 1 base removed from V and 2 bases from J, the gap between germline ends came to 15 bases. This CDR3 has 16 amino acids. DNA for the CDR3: TGTGCCAGCAGCTTAGTTAGTAGCGGCTACACCTACGAGCAGTACTTC. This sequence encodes CASSLVSSGYTYEQYF. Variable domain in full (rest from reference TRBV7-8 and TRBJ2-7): GAGVSQSPRYKVAKRGQDVALRCDPISGHVSLFWYQQALGQGPEFLTYFQNEAQLDKSGLPSDRFFAERPEGSVSTLKIQRTQQEDSAVYLCASSLVSSGYTYEQYFGPGTRLTVT.

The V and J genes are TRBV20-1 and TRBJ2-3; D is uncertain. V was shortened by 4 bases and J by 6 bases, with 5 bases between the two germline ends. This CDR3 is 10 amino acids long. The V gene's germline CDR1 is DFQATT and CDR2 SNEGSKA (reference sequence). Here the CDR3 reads CSATEDTQYF. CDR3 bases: TGCAGTGCTACCGAGGATACGCAGTATTTT.

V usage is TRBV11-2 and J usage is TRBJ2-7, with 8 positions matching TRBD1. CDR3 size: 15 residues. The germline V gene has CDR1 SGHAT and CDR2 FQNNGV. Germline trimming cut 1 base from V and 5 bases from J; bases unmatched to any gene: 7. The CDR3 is CASSLGSGQGDEQYF. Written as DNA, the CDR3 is TGTGCCAGCAGCTTAGGGTCCGGACAGGGTGACGAGCAGTACTTC.

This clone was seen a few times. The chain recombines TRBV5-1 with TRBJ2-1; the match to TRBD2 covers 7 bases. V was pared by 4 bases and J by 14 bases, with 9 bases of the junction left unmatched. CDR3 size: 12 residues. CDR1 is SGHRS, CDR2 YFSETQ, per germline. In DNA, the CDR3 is TGCGCCAGCAGCAGGGAGGGCCATATGAAGTTCTTC. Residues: CASSREGHMKFF. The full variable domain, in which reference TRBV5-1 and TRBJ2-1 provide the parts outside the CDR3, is KAGVTQTPRYLIKTRGQQVTLSCSPISGHRSVSWYQQTPGQGLQFLFEYFSETQRNKGNFPGRFSGRQFSNSRSEMNVSTLELGDSALYLCASSREGHMKFFGPGTRLTVL.

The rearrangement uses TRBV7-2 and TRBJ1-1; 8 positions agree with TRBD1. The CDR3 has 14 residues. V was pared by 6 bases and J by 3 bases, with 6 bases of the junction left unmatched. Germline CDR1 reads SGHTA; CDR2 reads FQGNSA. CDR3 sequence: CASRYPRGHTEAFF. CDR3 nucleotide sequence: TGTGCCAGCAGATACCCCAGGGGGCACACTGAAGCTTTCTTT.

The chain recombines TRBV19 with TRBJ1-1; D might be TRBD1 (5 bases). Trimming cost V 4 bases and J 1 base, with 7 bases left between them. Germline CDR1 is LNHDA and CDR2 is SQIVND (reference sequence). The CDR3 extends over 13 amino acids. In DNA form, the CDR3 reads TGTGCCAGTAGTACCCAGGGGAACACTGAAGCTTTCTTT. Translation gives CASSTQGNTEAFF.

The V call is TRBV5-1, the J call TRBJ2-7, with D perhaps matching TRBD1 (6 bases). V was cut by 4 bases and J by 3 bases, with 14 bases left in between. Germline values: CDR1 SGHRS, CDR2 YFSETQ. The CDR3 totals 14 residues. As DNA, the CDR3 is TGCGCCAGCAGCCTTCGACAGGTTTACTACGAGCAGTACTTC. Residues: CASSLRQVYYEQYF.

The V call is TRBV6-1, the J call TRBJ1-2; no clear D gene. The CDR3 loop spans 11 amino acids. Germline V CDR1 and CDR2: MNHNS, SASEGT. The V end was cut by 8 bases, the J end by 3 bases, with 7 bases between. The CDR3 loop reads CASWAYYGYTF. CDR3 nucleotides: TGTGCCAGCTGGGCGTACTATGGCTACACCTTC.

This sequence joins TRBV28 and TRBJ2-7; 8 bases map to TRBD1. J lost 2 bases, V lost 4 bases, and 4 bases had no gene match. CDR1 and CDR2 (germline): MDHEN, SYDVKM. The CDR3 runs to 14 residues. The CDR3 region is CASSSGQATYEQYF. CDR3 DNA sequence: TGTGCCAGCAGTTCGGGACAGGCTACCTACGAGCAGTACTTC.

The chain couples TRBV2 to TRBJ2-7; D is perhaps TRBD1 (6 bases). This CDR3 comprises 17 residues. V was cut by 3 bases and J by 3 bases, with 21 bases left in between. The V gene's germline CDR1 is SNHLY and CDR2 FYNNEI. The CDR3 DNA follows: TGTGCCAGCAGTGAGACAAGTTCGGCAGGGGCCGTCTACGAGCAGTACTTC. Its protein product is CASSETSSAGAVYEQYF.

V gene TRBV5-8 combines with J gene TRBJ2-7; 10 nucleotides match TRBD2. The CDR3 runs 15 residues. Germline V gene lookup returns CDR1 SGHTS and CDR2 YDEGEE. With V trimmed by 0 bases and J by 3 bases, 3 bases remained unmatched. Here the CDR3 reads CASSLALAGVYEQYF. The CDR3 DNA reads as TGTGCCAGCAGCTTGGCCCTAGCGGGAGTCTACGAGCAGTACTTC.

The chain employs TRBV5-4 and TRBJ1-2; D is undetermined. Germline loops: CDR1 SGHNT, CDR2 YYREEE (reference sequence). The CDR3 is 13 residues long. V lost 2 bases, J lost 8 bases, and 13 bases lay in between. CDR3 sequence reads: CASSFPARGGYTF. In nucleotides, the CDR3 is TGTGCCAGCAGCTTTCCGGCAAGAGGAGGCTACACCTTC.

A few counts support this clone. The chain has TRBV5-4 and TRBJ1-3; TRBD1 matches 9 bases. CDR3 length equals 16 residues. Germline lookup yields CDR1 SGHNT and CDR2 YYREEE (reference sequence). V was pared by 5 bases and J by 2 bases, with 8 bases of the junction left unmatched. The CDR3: CASSRLDRGTGNTIYF. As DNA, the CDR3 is TGTGCCAGCAGTCGTCTTGACAGGGGGACTGGAAACACCATATATTTT.

The CDR3 DNA follows: TGTGCCAGCAGCCCTCGAGTGGGGGGGCGCGAAAACATTCAGTACTTC. This sequence encodes CASSPRVGGRENIQYF. The chain is built from TRBV7-9 and TRBJ2-4, with a weak D call TRBD2 (7 bases). Germline lookup yields CDR1 SEHNR and CDR2 FQNEAQ (reference sequence). This CDR3 is built from 16 residues. V was cut by 5 bases and J by 5 bases, with 19 bases left in between.

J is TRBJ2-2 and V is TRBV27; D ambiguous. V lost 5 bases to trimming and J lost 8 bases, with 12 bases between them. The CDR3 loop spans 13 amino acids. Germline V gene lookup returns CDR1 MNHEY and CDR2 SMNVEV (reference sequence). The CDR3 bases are TGTGCCAGCAGTAGCCGGGTCCTAGGGGAGCTGTTTTTT. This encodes CASSSRVLGELFF.

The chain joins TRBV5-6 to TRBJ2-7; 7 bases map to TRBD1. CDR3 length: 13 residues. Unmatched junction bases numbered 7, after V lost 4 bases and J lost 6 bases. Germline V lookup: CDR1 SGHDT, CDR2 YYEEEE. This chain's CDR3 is CASSDLTGSEQYF. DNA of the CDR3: TGTGCCAGCAGCGACCTGACAGGGAGCGAGCAGTACTTC.

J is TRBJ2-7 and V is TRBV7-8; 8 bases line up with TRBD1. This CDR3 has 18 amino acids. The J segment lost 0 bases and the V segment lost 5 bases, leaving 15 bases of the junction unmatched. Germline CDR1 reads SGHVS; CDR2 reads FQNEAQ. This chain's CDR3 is CASSPAGTGSFFSYEQYF. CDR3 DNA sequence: TGTGCCAGCAGCCCAGCCGGGACAGGCTCCTTCTTCTCCTACGAGCAGTACTTC.

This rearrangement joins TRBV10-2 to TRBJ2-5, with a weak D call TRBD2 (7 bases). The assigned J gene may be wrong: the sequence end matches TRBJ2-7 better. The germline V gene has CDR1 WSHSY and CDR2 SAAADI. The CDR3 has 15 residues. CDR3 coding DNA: TGCGCCATTGGGAGCGGGGACACACTATCCTACGAGCAGTACTTC. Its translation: CAIGSGDTLSYEQYF.

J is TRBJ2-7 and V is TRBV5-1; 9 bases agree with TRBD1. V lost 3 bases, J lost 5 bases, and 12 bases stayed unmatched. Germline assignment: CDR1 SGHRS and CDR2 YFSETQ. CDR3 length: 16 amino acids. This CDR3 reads CASSCGGQGKCDEQYF. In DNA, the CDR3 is TGCGCCAGCAGCTGTGGCGGACAGGGGAAGTGCGACGAGCAGTACTTC. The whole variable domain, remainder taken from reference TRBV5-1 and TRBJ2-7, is KAGVTQTPRYLIKTRGQQVTLSCSPISGHRSVSWYQQTPGQGLQFLFEYFSETQRNKGNFPGRFSGRQFSNSRSEMNVSTLELGDSALYLCASSCGGQGKCDEQYFGPGTRLTVT.

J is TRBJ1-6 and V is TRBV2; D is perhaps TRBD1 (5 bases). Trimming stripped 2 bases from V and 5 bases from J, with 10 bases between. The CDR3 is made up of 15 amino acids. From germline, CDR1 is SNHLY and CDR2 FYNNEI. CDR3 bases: TGTGCCAGCAGTGAAACAGGTTTTAATAATTCACCCCTCCACTTT. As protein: CASSETGFNNSPLHF.

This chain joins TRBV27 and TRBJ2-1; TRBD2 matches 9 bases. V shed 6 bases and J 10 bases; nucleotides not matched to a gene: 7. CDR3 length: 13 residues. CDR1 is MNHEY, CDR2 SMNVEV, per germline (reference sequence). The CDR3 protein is CASRKAGGQEQFF. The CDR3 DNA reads TGTGCCAGCAGGAAAGCGGGGGGCCAGGAGCAGTTCTTC.

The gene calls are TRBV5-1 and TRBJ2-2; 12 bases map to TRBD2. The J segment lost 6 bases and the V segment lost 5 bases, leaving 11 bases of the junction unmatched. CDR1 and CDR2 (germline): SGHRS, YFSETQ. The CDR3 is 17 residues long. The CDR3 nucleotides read TGCGCCAGCAGGAGGGCTAGCGGGAGGGCCGGGCCCGGGGAGCTGTTTTTT. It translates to CASRRASGRAGPGELFF. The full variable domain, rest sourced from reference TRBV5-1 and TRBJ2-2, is KAGVTQTPRYLIKTRGQQVTLSCSPISGHRSVSWYQQTPGQGLQFLFEYFSETQRNKGNFPGRFSGRQFSNSRSEMNVSTLELGDSALYLCASRRASGRAGPGELFFGEGSRLTVL.

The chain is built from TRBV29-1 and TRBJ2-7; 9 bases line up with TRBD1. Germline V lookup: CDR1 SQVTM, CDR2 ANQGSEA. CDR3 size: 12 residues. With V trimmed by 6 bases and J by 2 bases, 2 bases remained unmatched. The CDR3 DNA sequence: TGCAGCGTAGGGGACAGGGCCTACGAGCAGTACTTC. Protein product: CSVGDRAYEQYF.

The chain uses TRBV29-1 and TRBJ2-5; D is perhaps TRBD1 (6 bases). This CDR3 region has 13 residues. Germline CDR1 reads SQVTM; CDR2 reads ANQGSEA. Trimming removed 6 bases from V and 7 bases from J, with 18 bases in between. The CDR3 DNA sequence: TGCAGCGTCCACACGGACAGTGGGCGGACCCAGTACTTC. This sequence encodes CSVHTDSGRTQYF.

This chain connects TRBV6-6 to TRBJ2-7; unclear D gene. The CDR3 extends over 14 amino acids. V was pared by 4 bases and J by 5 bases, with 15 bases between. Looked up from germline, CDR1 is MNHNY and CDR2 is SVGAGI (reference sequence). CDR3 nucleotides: TGTGCCAGCAGTTCCGACGTGGCTGCGGACGAGCAGTACTTC. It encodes CASSSDVAADEQYF.

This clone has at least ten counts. For the CDR3, the DNA is TGCGCCAGCAGGGAGGGGATAGGGACTAGCGGGGGTAATGAGCAGTTCTTC. It yields the protein CASREGIGTSGGNEQFF. The chain has TRBV10-2 and TRBJ2-1; TRBD2 matches at 14 bases. After removal of 6 bases from V and 7 bases from J, the junction contained 11 bases not matched to a gene. CDR1 and CDR2 (germline): WSHSY, SAAADI. The CDR3 runs 17 residues.

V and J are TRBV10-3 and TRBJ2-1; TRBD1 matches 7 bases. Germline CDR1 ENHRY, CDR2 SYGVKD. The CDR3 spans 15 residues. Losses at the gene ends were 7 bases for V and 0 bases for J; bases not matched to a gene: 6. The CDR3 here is CAINSGGNSYNEQFF. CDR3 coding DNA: TGTGCCATCAACTCAGGGGGAAACTCCTACAATGAGCAGTTCTTC.

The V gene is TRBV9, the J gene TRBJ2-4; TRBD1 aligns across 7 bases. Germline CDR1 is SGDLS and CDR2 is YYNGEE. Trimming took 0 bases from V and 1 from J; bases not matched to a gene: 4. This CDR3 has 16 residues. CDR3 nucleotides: TGTGCCAGCAGCGTAGAACAGGGGCTTGCCAAAAACATTCAGTACTTC. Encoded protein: CASSVEQGLAKNIQYF.

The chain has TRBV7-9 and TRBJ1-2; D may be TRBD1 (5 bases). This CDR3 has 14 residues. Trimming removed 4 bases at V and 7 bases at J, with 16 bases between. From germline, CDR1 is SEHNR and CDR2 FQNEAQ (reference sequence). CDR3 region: CASSSPLTGGGYTF. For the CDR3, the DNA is TGTGCCAGCAGCTCCCCTCTCACGGGGGGTGGCTACACCTTC. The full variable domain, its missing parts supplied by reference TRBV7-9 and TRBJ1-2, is DTGVSQNPRHKITKRGQNVTFRCDPISEHNRLYWYRQTLGQGPEFLTYFQNEAQLEKSRLLSDRFSAERPKGSFSTLEIQRTEQGDSAMYLCASSSPLTGGGYTFGSGTRLTVV.